The count of the clone carrying this T cell receptor (beta chain) is one. The entry originates in a study of blood T cell repertoires in COVID-19. Study-wide background: In each case, the material was cDNA or gDNA derived from T cells, B-cell-depleted T cells, or PBMCs.

Per the study methods: Amplifying reference gene primers gave estimates of nucleated cell counts. Some clones are missing from TCRdb's copy, which holds only in-frame ones; the method was immunoSEQ multiplex PCR. D and trimming come from the DNA, and the V and J calls and clone size come from that table. The table has about 250,000 clones, roughly 85% seen once; the top ten hold under 4%. CDR1 is SNHLY and CDR2 is FYNNEI in the germline V gene. V trimming: 6 bases; J trimming: 7 bases; junction bases outside the gene matches: 5. There are 13 residues in the CDR3. The receptor comes from a man in his late teens or twenties with active or convalescent COVID-19. Sequencing was carried out using peripheral blood. The rearrangement links TRBV2 to TRBJ1-5, with 8 bases matching TRBD1. CDR3 sequence: CASSSTGGQPQHF. DNA of the CDR3: TGTGCCAGCAGCTCCACAGGGGGGCAGCCCCAGCATTTT. Together with reference TRBV2 and TRBJ1-5, the CDR3 gives the full variable domain: EPEVTQTPSHQVTQMGQEVILRCVPISNHLYFYWYRQILGQKVEFLVSFYNNEISEKSEIFDDQFSVERPDGSNFTLKIRSTKLEDSAMYFCASSSTGGQPQHFGDGTRLSIL.